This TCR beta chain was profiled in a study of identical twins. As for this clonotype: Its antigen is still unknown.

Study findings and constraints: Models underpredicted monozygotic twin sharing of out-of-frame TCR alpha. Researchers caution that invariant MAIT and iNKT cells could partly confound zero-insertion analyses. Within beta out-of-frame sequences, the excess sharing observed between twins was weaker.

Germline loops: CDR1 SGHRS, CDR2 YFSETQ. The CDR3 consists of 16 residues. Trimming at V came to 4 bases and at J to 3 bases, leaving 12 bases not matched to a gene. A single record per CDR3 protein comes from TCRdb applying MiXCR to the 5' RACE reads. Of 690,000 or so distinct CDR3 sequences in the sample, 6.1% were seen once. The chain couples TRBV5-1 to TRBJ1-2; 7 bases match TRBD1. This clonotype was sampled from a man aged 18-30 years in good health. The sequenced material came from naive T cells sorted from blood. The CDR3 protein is CASSPIEGAPDYGYTF. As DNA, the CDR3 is TGCGCCAGCAGCCCCATAGAGGGGGCGCCGGACTATGGCTACACCTTC.